This TCR beta chain was sequenced in a study of T cells in Graves' hyperthyroidism and ophthalmopathy. Germline loops: CDR1 SGHVS, CDR2 FQNEAQ. V lost 1 base and J 8 bases, leaving 14 bases between the germline ends. There are 14 residues in the CDR3. This clonotype was found a few times. Any patient presenting with uncontrolled infection, other autoimmune disease, pregnancy or lactation was left out. RNA transcripts yielded amplified TCR beta CDR3 regions. HTBI primers were the set used in a first-round RT-PCR of the TCR CDR3. TCRdb reprocessed the multiplex PCR reads with MiXCR, giving one entry per CDR3 protein. The table includes 800,000 or so distinct CDR3 sequences, around 38% detected once.

The sample comprised blood. J is TRBJ1-2 and V is TRBV7-8; no firm D call. The sequence was collected from a man between 18 and 29 years old with Graves' hyperthyroidism. CDR3 nucleotides: TGTGCCAGCAGCTTAGACTCAACCCTCCGGGGCTACACCTTC. Translated: CASSLDSTLRGYTF.